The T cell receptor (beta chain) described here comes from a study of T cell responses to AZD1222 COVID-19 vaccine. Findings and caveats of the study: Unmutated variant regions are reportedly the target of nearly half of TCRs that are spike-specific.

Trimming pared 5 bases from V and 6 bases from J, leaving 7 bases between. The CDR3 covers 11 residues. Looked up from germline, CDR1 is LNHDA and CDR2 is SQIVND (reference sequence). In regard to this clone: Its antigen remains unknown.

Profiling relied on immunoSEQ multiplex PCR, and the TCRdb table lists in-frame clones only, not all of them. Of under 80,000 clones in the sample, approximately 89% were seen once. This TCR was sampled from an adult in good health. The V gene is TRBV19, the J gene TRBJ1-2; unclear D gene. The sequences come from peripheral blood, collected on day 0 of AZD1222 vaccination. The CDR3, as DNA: TGTGCCAGTAGTCTGGGGAATGGCTACACCTTC. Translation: CASSLGNGYTF.